This T cell receptor (beta chain) is drawn from a study of identical twins. Healthy Caucasians, and only they, were the donors. Germline V CDR1 and CDR2: DFQATT, SNEGSKA (reference sequence). V trimming: 6 bases; J trimming: 0 bases; junction bases outside the gene matches: 11. CDR3 length: 15 residues. TCRdb reprocessed the 5' RACE reads via MiXCR and lists one record per CDR3 protein. The sample has 300,000 to 400,000 distinct CDR3 sequences, roughly 9% seen once. Study conclusions and caveats: Zero-insertion analyses were open to partial confounding by invariant MAIT and iNKT cells. Beta out-of-frame sequences showed weaker excess sharing between twins.

Of note for this clonotype: Its antigen is not known.

This TCR was recovered from a woman aged 50 to 65 in good health. The chain joins TRBV20-1 to TRBJ2-7; 7 nucleotides line up with TRBD1. The sample was naive T cells sorted from blood. The CDR3 nucleotides read TGCAGTGCCCTTGACACAGGGGACAGCTCCTACGAGCAGTACTTC. Protein sequence: CSALDTGDSSYEQYF.